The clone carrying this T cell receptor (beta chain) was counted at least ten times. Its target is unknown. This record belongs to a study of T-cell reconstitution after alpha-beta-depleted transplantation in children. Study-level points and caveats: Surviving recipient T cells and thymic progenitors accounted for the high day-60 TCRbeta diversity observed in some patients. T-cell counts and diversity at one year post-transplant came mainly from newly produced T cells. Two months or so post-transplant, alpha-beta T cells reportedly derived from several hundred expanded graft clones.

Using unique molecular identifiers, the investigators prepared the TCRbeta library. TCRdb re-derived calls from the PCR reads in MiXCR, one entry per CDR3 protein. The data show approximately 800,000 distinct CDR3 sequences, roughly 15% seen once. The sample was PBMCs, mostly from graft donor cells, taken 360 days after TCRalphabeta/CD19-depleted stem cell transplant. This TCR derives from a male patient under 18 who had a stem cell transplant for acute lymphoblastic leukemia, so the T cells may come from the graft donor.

Here the CDR3 reads CASSYAGQGSYEQYF. Written as DNA, the CDR3 is TGTGCCAGCAGTTACGCGGGACAGGGGTCGTACGAGCAGTACTTC. This sequence joins TRBV6-5 and TRBJ2-7; TRBD1 aligns across 10 bases. This CDR3 has 15 residues. Germline V gives CDR1 MNHEY, CDR2 SVGAGI. The J segment lost 4 bases and the V segment lost 2 bases, leaving 5 bases of the junction unmatched.